This T cell receptor (beta chain) was found in a study of vaccination effects on CD4 cells after COVID-19. The ViraFEST assay expanded antigen-specific CD4+ T cells with viral peptide pools before sequencing. Subsequent to roughly 9 days of culture, CD4+ T cells were isolated. All vaccine recipients tested negative for nucleocapsid antibodies and had never contracted SARS-CoV-2 infection. Clones were read by immunoSEQ multiplex PCR, and TCRdb kept only the in-frame ones, dropping some. The sample contains 70,000 or so clones, approximately 74% of which appear only once. The V and J ends lost 5 bases and 2 bases respectively, with 16 bases between them. The CDR3 runs to 15 residues. CDR1 and CDR2 (germline): SGHRS, YFSETQ. In the case of this clone: The antigen remains unidentified.

The rearrangement uses TRBV5-1 and TRBJ1-1; D might be TRBD1 (5 bases). Sequencing used CD4+ T cells from PBMCs cultured with HCoV-NL63 spike peptides, obtained before COVID-19 vaccination. This sequence was found in a human donor who received a COVID-19 vaccine. In DNA form, the CDR3 reads TGCGCCAGCAGATCAGGTCCAGGGTTAAACACTGAAGCTTTCTTT. Amino acids: CASRSGPGLNTEAFF.